The T cell receptor (beta chain) under discussion was sequenced for a study of OX40 agonist ivuxolimab in advanced cancers. Across the whole study: Patients received the agonistic anti-OX40 (CD134) antibody ivuxolimab.

Study-wide results and caveats: CD4+ and CD8+ blood T cells expanded clonally by week 6 at 0.1 to 3.0 mg/kg.

Method: immunoSEQ multiplex PCR; TCRdb's copy keeps in-frame clones and lacks some. This table has tens of thousands of clones, around nine tenths appearing once. Losses at the gene ends were 5 bases for V and 10 bases for J; bases not matched to a gene: 16. This CDR3 comprises 16 residues. The germline V gene encodes CDR1 SGHAT and CDR2 FQNNGV. Of note for this clone: Its cognate antigen is unknown.

The clonotype originates from an adult with an advanced solid tumor such as melanoma, head and neck, liver or kidney cancer. Material: CD4+ or CD8+ T cells sorted from blood, obtained in a trial of the OX40 agonist ivuxolimab. The chain joins TRBV11-2 to TRBJ2-1; 8 positions match TRBD2. CDR3 loop: CASSPRVFAGGSEQFF. CDR3 nucleotides: TGTGCCAGCAGCCCCCGCGTATTCGCGGGAGGAAGCGAGCAGTTCTTC.